This passage covers 14 T cell receptor beta chains from one sample sequenced in a study of Ad26.COV2.S vaccination and SARS-CoV-2 variants (dated by TCRdb to 2020 to 2022). The meaning of the sample's treatment or condition label: about 20 received Ad26.COV2.S at low or high dose, single or two shots; 5 received placebo; per-sample allocation not given. For vaccine and placebo recipients, the sequenced repertoires came from samples collected on day 63 after the first injection. The library relied on the immunoSEQ multiplex PCR assay. The table comes from immuneACCESS by way of TCRdb, which keeps in-frame sequences with V and J called. Part of the clones is missing from these tables; in studies checked, under half for an unresolved V gene and the rest for unknown reasons. Recorded for this sample are about 420,000 clones; around 87% of them occurred a single time. The ten top clones hold 3.6% of the sample.

This specimen consisted of peripheral blood, obtained in a trial of Ad26.COV2.S vaccine versus placebo. These receptors all come from a person aged 18-60 years who received the Ad26.COV2.S COVID-19 vaccine or a placebo.

This clone was seen just once. The chain uses TRBV28 and TRBJ1-2, with TRBD1 matching over 7 bases. From germline, CDR1 is MDHEN and CDR2 SYDVKM. V was clipped by 6 bases and J by 0 bases; unmatched bases: 13. The CDR3 is 17 amino acids. The CDR3 DNA sequence: TGTGCCAGCAGGCCCTTAACCGGGACAGATCCTAACTATGGCTACACCTTC. It specifies CASRPLTGTDPNYGYTF.

This chain uses TRBV5-1 with TRBJ2-2, with a weak D call TRBD2 (6 bases). The CDR3 loop spans 17 amino acids. The ends were cut back, 3 bases at V and 6 bases at J, with 21 bases in the middle. CDR1 and CDR2 (germline): SGHRS, YFSETQ. The CDR3 is CASSYDGTPRRAGELFF. CDR3 DNA sequence: TGCGCCAGCAGCTATGATGGGACTCCACGCCGGGCCGGGGAGCTGTTTTTT.

The chain joins TRBV6-2 or TRBV6-3 to TRBJ2-7; a possible D gene is TRBD2 (7 bases). From germline, CDR1 is MNHEY and CDR2 SVGEGT. This CDR3 has 16 amino acids. Deletions cut 2 bases from V and 7 bases from J, with 21 bases between. In DNA, the CDR3 is TGTGCCAGCAGTTACGGGGGGGCGACAGGACGAGGAGAGCAGTACTTC. This codes for CASSYGGATGRGEQYF.

The chain uses TRBV5-6 and TRBJ1-6; D remains ambiguous. This CDR3 region has 14 residues. Trimming left V 4 bases short and J 5 bases short, with 10 bases between. Germline V gene sequence: CDR1 SGHDT, CDR2 YYEEEE. In nucleotides, the CDR3 is TGTGCCAGCAGCGGCGGACTGGATAATTCACCCCTCCACTTT. Translation: CASSGGLDNSPLHF.

The chain recombines TRBV27 with TRBJ1-5, with D tentatively TRBD1 (6 bases). The CDR3 runs 17 residues. The germline V and J ends were trimmed by 5 bases and 1 base, with 18 bases remaining between them. CDR1 MNHEY and CDR2 SMNVEV come from the germline V gene (reference sequence). In nucleotides, the CDR3 is TGTGCCAGCAGTCTCCTACCAGGGGAGGGAAGCAATCAGCCCCAGCATTTT. Its protein product is CASSLLPGEGSNQPQHF.

CDR3 bases: TGTGCCACCAGCAGGACCGGGGCCGCCGGGACCCAGTACTTC. Translating gives CATSRTGAAGTQYF. J is TRBJ2-5 and V is TRBV15; either TRBD1 or TRBD2 may fit D (5 bases each). The germline V gene has CDR1 LNHNV and CDR2 YYDKDF (reference sequence). Trimming shortened V by 3 bases and J by 7 bases, and 15 bases separated the two germline ends. The CDR3 is made up of 14 amino acids.

The chain has TRBV3-1 (or the pseudogene TRBV3-2) and TRBJ1-2; D gene ambiguous. V lost 0 bases to trimming and J lost 5 bases, with 13 bases between them. Germline V gene lookup returns CDR1 LGHDT and CDR2 YNNKEL (reference sequence). CDR3 length: 15 residues. CDR3 region: CASSQDRASVYGYTF. In DNA form, the CDR3 reads TGTGCCAGCAGCCAAGATAGGGCAAGCGTATATGGCTACACCTTC.

The J gene is TRBJ2-1, the V gene TRBV5-4; D not resolved. V was clipped by 4 bases and J by 4 bases, with 12 bases between them. Germline V lookup: CDR1 SGHNT, CDR2 YYREEE (reference sequence). This CDR3 contains 14 residues. This chain's CDR3 is CASSPWYSYNEQFF. The CDR3 DNA is TGTGCCAGCAGCCCGTGGTACAGTTACAATGAGCAGTTCTTC.

This clone was detected a few times. The chain has TRBV18 and TRBJ1-4; D remains unclear. The CDR3 has 15 residues. V was pared by 4 bases and J by 1 base, with 10 bases between. Germline CDR1 KGHSH, CDR2 LQKENI. Here the CDR3 DNA reads TGTGCCAGCTCACTCTTCGCTGTAACTAATGAAAAACTGTTTTTT. Encoded protein: CASSLFAVTNEKLFF.

The chain joins TRBV7-2 to TRBJ2-7; D perhaps matches TRBD2 (6 bases). Germline-derived CDR1 and CDR2 are SGHTA and FQGNSA. CDR3 length: 15 amino acids. V gave up 5 bases and J gave up 0 bases, with 14 bases separating them. The CDR3 nucleotides are TGTGCCAGCAGCCCCTGGGACTTTAGCTCCTACGAGCAGTACTTC. This sequence encodes CASSPWDFSSYEQYF.

This chain uses TRBV5-1 with TRBJ1-1; D may be TRBD1 (6 bases). Trimming removed 0 bases at V and 8 bases at J, with 17 bases between. The CDR3 has 15 residues. Germline assignment: CDR1 SGHRS and CDR2 YFSETQ. Here the CDR3 reads CASSLETGSIDEAFF. The CDR3 DNA reads as TGCGCCAGCAGCTTGGAAACAGGGAGTATAGACGAAGCTTTCTTT.

The chain is built from TRBV11-2 and TRBJ2-1; TRBD1 is a possible D gene (5 bases). V lost 0 bases, J lost 2 bases, and 11 bases lay in between. This CDR3 region has 16 residues. CDR1 SGHAT and CDR2 FQNNGV come from the germline V gene. DNA for the CDR3: TGTGCCAGCAGCTTAGATTTCCAGGGAACCTACAATGAGCAGTTCTTC. Protein: CASSLDFQGTYNEQFF.

This rearrangement joins TRBV6-5 to TRBJ2-7; D gene ambiguous. V gave up 2 bases and J gave up 2 bases, with 10 bases separating them. The germline V gene encodes CDR1 MNHEY and CDR2 SVGAGI. This CDR3 comprises 14 residues. CDR3 coding DNA: TGTGCCAGCAGTTACAGATCGCAAACCTACGAGCAGTACTTC. This gives the protein CASSYRSQTYEQYF.

Within the sample, this clone is large. V and J are TRBV6-5 and TRBJ2-3; 7 bases are a match to TRBD2. Germline values: CDR1 MNHEY, CDR2 SVGAGI. Trimming removed 11 bases from V and 2 bases from J; junction bases left unmatched: 10. The CDR3 totals 14 residues. The CDR3 here is CAGVAGDHTDTQYF. Written as DNA, the CDR3 is TGTGCCGGGGTGGCGGGGGACCACACAGATACGCAGTATTTT.